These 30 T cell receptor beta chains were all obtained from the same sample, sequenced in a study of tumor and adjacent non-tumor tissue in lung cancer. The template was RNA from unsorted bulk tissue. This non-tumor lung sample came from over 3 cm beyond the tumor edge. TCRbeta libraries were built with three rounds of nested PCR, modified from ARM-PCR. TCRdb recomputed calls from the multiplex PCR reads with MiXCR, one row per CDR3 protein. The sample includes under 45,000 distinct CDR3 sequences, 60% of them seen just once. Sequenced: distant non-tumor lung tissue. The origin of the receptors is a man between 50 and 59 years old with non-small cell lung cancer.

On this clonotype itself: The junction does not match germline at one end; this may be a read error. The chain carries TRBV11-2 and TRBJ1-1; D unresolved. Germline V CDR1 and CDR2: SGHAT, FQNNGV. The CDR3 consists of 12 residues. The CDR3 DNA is TGTGTCAGCAGCCCCGTGAAGGGCTCAACATTCTTT. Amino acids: CVSSPVKGSTFF.

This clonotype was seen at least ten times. For the CDR3, the DNA is TGTGCCACCAGTGATGAGACAGACAACACCGGGGAGCTGTTTTTT. It translates to CATSDETDNTGELFF. This rearrangement joins TRBV24-1 to TRBJ2-2; a weak D match, TRBD1 (5 bases). Germline assignment: CDR1 KGHDR and CDR2 SFDVKD. The CDR3 covers 15 residues. V lost 3 bases and J 2 bases, leaving 9 bases between the germline ends.

In DNA form, the CDR3 reads TGTGCCAGCAGCCCCGGGACAGCGAACACCGGGGAGCTGTTTTTT. Translation gives CASSPGTANTGELFF. The chain has TRBV7-9 and TRBJ2-2; 7 bases are a match to TRBD1. This CDR3 is 15 amino acids long. Losses at the gene ends were 5 bases for V and 0 bases for J; bases not matched to a gene: 3. CDR1 and CDR2 from the germline V gene are SEHNR and FQNEAQ (reference sequence).

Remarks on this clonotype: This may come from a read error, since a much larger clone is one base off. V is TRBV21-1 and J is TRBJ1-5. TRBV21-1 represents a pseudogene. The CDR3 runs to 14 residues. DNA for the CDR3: TGTGCCAACAGCACAGGAGTAGGCAATCAGCCCCAGCATTTT. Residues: CANSTGVGNQPQHF.

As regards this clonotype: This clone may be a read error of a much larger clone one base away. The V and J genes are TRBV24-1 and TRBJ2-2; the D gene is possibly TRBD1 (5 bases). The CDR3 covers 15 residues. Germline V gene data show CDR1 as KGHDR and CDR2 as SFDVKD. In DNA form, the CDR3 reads TGTACCACCAGTGATCCGCAGGGTAACATCGGGGAGCTGTTTTTT. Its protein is CTTSDPQGNIGELFF.

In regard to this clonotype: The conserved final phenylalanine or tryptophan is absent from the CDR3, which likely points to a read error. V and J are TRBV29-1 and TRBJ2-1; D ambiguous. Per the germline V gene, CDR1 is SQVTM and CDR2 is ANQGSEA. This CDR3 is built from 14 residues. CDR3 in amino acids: CSVDRLQQYNEQFL. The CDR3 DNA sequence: TGCAGCGTTGACCGGCTCCAACAGTACAATGAACAGTTCCTC.

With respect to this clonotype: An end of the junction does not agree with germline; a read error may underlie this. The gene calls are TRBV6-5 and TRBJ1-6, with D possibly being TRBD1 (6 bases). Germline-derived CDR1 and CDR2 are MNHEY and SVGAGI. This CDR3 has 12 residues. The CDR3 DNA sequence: TGTGCCAGCAACACAGGGAATTCACTCCTCCACTTT. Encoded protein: CASNTGNSLLHF.

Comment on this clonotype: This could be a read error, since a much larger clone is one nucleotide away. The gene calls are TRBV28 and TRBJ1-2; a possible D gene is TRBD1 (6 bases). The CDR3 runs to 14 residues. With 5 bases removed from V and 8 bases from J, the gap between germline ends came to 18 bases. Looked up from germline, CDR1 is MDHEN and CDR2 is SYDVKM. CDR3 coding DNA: TGTGCCAGCAGTCCGCCCACAGGGATTGAAGGCTACACCTTC. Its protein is CASSPPTGIEGYTF.

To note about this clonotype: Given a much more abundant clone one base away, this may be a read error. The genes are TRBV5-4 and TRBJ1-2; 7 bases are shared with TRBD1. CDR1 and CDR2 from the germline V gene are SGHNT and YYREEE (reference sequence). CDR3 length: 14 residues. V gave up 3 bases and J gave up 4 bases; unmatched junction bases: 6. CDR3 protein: CASSWDSTAYGYTF. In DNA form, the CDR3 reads TGTGCCAGCAGCTGGGACAGCACCGCCTATGGCTACACCTTC. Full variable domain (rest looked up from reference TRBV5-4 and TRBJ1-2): ETGVTQSPTHLIKTRGQQVTLRCSSQSGHNTVSWYQQALGQGPQFIFQYYREEENGRGNFPPRFSGLQFPNYSSELNVNALELDDSALYLCASSWDSTAYGYTFGSGTRLTVV.

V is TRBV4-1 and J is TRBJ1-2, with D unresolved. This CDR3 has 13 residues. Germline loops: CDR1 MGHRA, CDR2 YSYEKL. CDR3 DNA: TGCATCAGCAGCCTAGAGGACGGCAGTGGCTACACCTTC. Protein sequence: CISSLEDGSGYTF.

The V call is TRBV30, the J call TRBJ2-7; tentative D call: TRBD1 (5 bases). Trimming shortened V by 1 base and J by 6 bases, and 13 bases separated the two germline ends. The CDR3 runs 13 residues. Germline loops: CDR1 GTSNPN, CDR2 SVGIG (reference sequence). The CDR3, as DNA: TGTGCCTGGAGTGAACGGAATAGGGGCGAGCAGTACTTC. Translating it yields CAWSERNRGEQYF.

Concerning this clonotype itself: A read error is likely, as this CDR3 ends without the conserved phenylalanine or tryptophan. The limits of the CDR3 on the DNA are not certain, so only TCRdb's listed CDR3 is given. This chain's CDR3 is CASSSARGKTGNEQSI. The gene calls are TRBV11-1 and TRBJ2-1; no DNA check was done on the table's D call, TRBD2. CDR1 and CDR2 from the germline V gene are SGHAT and FQDESV (reference sequence). The CDR3 is 16 amino acids in total, end residues counted.

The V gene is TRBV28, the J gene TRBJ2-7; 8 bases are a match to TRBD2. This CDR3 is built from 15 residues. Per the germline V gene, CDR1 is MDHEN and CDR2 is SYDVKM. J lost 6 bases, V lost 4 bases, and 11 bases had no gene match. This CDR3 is CASSCPVRREVEQYF. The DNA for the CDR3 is TGTGCCAGCAGTTGCCCGGTGAGGCGGGAGGTCGAGCAGTACTTC.

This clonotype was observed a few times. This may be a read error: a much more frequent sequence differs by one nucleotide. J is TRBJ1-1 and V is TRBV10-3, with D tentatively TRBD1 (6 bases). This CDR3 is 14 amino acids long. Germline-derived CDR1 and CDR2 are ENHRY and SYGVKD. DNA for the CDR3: TGTGGCATCAGACCGGTTGGAGGGGACACTGGAGCTTTCTTT. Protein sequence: CGIRPVGGDTGAFF.

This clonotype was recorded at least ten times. CDR3 loop: CASSPRLAGGTDTQYF. The CDR3, as DNA: TGCGCCAGCAGCCCCCGACTAGCGGGGGGCACAGATACGCAGTATTTT. The V gene is TRBV4-1, the J gene TRBJ2-3; 12 nucleotides agree with TRBD2. The germline V gene has CDR1 MGHRA and CDR2 YSYEKL. The junction had 3 bases not matched to a gene; V was cut back by 4 bases and J by 1 base. CDR3 length equals 16 residues.

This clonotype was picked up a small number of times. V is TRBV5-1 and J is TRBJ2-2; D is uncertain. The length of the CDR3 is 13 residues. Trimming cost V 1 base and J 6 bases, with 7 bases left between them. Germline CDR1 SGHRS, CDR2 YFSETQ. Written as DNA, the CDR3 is TGCGCCAGCAGCTTGTTTCCCGCCGGGGAGCTGTTTTTT. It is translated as CASSLFPAGELFF.

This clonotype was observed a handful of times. Here the CDR3 reads CSAKNTGRTAGELFF. As DNA, the CDR3 is TGCAGTGCTAAGAACACTGGGAGAACTGCCGGGGAGCTGTTTTTT. V and J are TRBV20-1 and TRBJ2-2; tentative D call: TRBD2 (5 bases). Germline V gene lookup returns CDR1 DFQATT and CDR2 SNEGSKA (reference sequence). CDR3 length equals 15 residues. V shed 4 bases and J shed 6 bases, with 18 bases lying between them.

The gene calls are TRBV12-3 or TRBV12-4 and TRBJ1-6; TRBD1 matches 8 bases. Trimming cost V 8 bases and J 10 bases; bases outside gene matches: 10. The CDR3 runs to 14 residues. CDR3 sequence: CASYWRQGKSPLHF. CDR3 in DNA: TGTGCCAGCTATTGGCGACAGGGGAAATCACCCCTCCACTTT.

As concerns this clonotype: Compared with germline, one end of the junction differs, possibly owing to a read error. CDR3 amino acids: CASNEGGRDEQFF. CDR3 bases: TGCGCCAGCAATGAGGGGGGTCGGGATGAGCAGTTCTTC. The chain has TRBV10-1 and TRBJ2-1; D tentatively fits TRBD1 or TRBD2 (6 bases each). The length of the CDR3 is 13 residues. In germline, CDR1 is WNHNN, CDR2 SYGVQD (reference sequence).

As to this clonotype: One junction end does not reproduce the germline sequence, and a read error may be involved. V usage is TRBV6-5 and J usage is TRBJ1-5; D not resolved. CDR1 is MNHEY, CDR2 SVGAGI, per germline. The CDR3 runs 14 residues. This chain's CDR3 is CVSNPVRGQGPQHF. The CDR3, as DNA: TGTGTCAGCAATCCCGTTCGGGGTCAAGGGCCCCAACATTTT.

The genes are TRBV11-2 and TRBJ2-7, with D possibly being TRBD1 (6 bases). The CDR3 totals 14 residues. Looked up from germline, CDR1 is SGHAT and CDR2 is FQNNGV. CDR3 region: CVSTTQGANCEQYF. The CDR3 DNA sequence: TGTGTCAGTACAACACAGGGTGCCAACTGCGAGCAGTACTTC. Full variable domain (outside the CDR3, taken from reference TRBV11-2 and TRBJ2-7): EAGVAQSPRYKIIEKRQSVAFWCNPISGHATLYWYQQILGQGPKLLIQFQNNGVVDDSQLPKDRFSAERLKGVDSTLKIQPAKLEDSAVYLCVSTTQGANCEQYFGPGTRLTVT.

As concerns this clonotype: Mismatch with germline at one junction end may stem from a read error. CDR3 DNA: TGTGCCAGCAGTTACGGACAGGAGATGAATACTGAAGCTTTCTTT. Translated, it gives CASSYGQEMNTEAFF. The rearrangement uses TRBV6-6 and TRBJ1-1, with 7 bases fitting TRBD1. This CDR3 is built from 15 residues. Germline V gene data show CDR1 as MNHNY and CDR2 as SVGAGI (reference sequence).

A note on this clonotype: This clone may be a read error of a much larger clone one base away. CDR3 sequence: CASSQDGQGSSPLHF. The CDR3 nucleotides are TGCGCCAGCAGCCAAGACGGACAGGGCAGTTCACCCCTCCACTTT. The chain carries TRBV4-1 and TRBJ1-6, with 8 bases that match TRBD1. V lost 0 bases and J lost 9; bases outside the gene matches: 4. Germline lookup yields CDR1 MGHRA and CDR2 YSYEKL. The CDR3 has 15 residues.

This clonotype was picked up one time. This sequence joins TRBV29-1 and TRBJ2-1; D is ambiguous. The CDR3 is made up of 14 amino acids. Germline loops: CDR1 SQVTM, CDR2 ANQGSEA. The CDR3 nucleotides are TGCCGCGCCTCTCAGCCGATAAAAGGCAATGAGCAGTTCTTC. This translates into CRASQPIKGNEQFF.

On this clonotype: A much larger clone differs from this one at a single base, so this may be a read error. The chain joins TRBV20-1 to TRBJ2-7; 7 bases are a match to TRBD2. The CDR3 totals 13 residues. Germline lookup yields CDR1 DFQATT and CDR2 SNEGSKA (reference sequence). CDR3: CSVRFAGVGEQYF. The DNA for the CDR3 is TGCAGTGTTAGATTCGCGGGAGTGGGCGAGCAGTACTTC.

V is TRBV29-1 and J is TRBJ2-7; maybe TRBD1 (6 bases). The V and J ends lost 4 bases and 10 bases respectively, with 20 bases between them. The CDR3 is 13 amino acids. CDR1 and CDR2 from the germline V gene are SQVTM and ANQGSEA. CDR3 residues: CSVAEQGDDNQYF. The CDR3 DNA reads TGCAGCGTTGCGGAACAGGGAGATGACAATCAGTACTTC.

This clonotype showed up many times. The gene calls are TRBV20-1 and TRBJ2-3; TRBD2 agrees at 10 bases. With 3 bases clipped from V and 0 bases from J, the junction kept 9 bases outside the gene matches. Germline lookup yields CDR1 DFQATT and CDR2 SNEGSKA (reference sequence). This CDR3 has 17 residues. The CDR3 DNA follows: TGCAGTGCTAGTTTAGCTAGCGGGAGTGGTAGCACAGATACGCAGTATTTT. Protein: CSASLASGSGSTDTQYF.

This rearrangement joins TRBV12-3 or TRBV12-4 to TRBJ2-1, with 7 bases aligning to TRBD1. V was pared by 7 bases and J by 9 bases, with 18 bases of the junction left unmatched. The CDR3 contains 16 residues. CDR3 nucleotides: TGTGCCAGCAATGCAAAGGGACAGCTCTTAAACAGTGAGCAGTTCTTC. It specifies CASNAKGQLLNSEQFF.

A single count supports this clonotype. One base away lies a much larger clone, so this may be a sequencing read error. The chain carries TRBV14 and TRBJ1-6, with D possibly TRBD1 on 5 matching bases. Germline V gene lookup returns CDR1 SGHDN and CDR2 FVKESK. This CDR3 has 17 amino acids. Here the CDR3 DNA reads TGTGCCAGCTGCCAAGATGACAGCCTCCTATATAATTCACCCCTCCACTTT. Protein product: CASCQDDSLLYNSPLHF. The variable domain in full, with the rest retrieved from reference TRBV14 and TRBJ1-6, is EAGVTQFPSHSVIEKGQTVTLRCDPISGHDNLYWYRRVMGKEIKFLLHFVKESKQDESGMPNNRFLAERTGGTYSTLKVQPAELEDSGVYFCASCQDDSLLYNSPLHFGNGTRLTVT.

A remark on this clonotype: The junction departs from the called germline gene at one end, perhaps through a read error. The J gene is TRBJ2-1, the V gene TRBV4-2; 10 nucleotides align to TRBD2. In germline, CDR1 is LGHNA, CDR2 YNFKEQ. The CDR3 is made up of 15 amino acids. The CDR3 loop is CASSQGLADYNERFF. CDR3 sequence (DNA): TGCGCCAGCAGCCAAGGACTAGCGGATTACAATGAGCGGTTCTTC.